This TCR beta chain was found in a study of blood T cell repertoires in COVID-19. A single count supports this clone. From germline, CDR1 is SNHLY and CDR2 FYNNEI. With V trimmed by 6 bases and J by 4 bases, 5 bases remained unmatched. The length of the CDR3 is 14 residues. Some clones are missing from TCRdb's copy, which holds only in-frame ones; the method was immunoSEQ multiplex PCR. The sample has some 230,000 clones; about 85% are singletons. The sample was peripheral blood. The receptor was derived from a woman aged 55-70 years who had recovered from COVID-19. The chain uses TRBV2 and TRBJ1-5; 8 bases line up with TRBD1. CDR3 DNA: TGTGCCAGCAGGGACAGGGCACCTAATCAGCCCCAGCATTTT. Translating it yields CASRDRAPNQPQHF.